This TCR beta chain derives from a study of cytomegalovirus exposure and HLA in healthy donors (dated by TCRdb to about 2017). With respect to the entire study: An earlier analysis of several hundred of the donors reported approximately 300 Gb of sequence data and around 110 million unique TCR beta sequences from about 179 million T cells. High-throughput TCR immunosequencing, statistical association of individual TCRs with disease status, and machine learning were combined to predict cytomegalovirus infection status. To decide whether each TCR beta V gene segment behaved as functional or pseudogenic, an earlier analysis of some 540 of the donors relied on high-throughput TCR beta sequencing. Roughly 300 gigabases of sequencing data and some 85 million unique TCR sequences were included in an early release covering roughly 600 HLA-typed donors. Using immunosequencing, the study profiled T cell repertoires from fewer than 850 subjects and related those repertoires to cytomegalovirus serostatus. Both class I and class II loci were covered by HLA typing, at four-digit resolution. A later analysis re-examined previously published TCR beta repertoires from just over 650 donors and added high-resolution HLA genotyping to investigate patterns of TCR occurrence. In addition to the first cohort of 650 to 750 subjects, a separate validation cohort of approximately 120 different subjects was used. The study aimed to test whether signatures of past pathogen exposure could be identified by cataloging public T cell receptors. Four or five DR-DQ haplotypes were handled as single units for association and clustering, since linkage in the cohort was strong. All discovery cohort repertoires had been generated using a single sequencing platform. Of the 300 to 500 genotyped donors, 81% were placed in the genetic ancestry cluster associated with self-reported Caucasian donors. On average, over 200,000 unique TCR beta nucleotide sequences were sequenced per donor among several hundred genotyped donors of the cohort, with 15% to 20% of those sequences being non-productive. Donor age, sex, ethnicity and CMV serostatus were compiled alongside the repertoire data. A later genetic analysis used genome-wide SNP genotypes for about 65% of the roughly 670 donors, treating that subset as a discovery cohort. The number of typed donors differed by locus: roughly 629-630 for A, B, C, DRB1 and DQB1; about 520 for DQA1; about 600 for DPA1; and around 490 for DPB1. Rather than drawing on any new phenotypic data, the later analysis identified candidate immune exposures from TCR beta sequences and the way those sequences occurred across donors. Findings and caveats that apply to the study as a whole: Sequencing depth was assumed to be roughly uniform across donors in the presence/absence analyses, though that assumption may not hold. When HLA alleles, especially DR and DQ, strongly co-occurred, TCR associations were difficult to assign to individual alleles. Most CMV-associated TCR beta chains appeared to be HLA-restricted in a later analysis, and the HLA associations seemed to be driven largely by CMV exposure. A later analysis reported that several top co-occurrence clusters appeared linked to parvovirus B19, influenza, CMV and Epstein-Barr virus. Linkage disequilibrium might explain the correlated functional status among segregating V segments, but an unknown experimental factor could not be excluded. Because HLA typing was unavailable for some donors at each locus, only the typed subset was used in association tests. Compared with the approximately 600-donor mean, donors in an Asian-associated ancestry cluster had fewer N-insertions in productive TCRs, according to a later genetic analysis. In the study, some 180 TCR beta chains were listed as associated with cytomegalovirus. V-gene and J-gene trimming of TCR beta chains was associated with a missense DCLRE1C variant in a later genetic analysis, and the association was replicated in an independent cohort. Roughly 17 rarely observed V segments, including chromosome 9 orphons, were excluded from the earlier analysis of several hundred of the donors because counts were too low. A further reported finding was that TCR beta sequences accurately predicted the HLA-A and HLA-B alleles for most subjects in the first cohort. Some IMGT-functional V segments, including TRBV6-2 and TRBV6-3, could not be told apart with the 87-base-pair reads, so those segments were excluded. In a later analysis, the rate of TCR association differed among HLA loci, with DRB1 alleles having the most associated TCRs and HLA-C alleles having the fewest. In a later analysis, HLA-associated TCR beta chains showed more clonal expansion and lower generation probabilities than non-associated chains that were equally common. A group of highly shared sequence variants was considered likely to be a technical artifact of the sequencing pipeline. Cytomegalovirus status was reported to be diagnosed by the classifier with high specificity and sensitivity in both the original and validation cohorts. In vitro tests confirmed that a few of the cytomegalovirus-associated TCR beta chains recognize cytomegalovirus antigens. This cohort had only TCR beta chains sequenced, and the lack of alpha or paired-chain data limited which features could be detected. An earlier analysis of 587 of the donors showed that most TCR beta V segments appeared in productive rearrangements either about 87% or about 30% of the time, which broadly matched IMGT annotations. Most TCR sequences were seen in very few donors, while some public TCRs were found in many individuals. At a false discovery rate of 0.05, a later analysis linked fewer than 20,000 TCR beta sequences to specific HLA alleles. CMV serostatus was the only immune exposure information available for the cohort. The authors suggested that the approach could potentially be extended to other disease states and immunological phenotypes.

In the case of this clone: There is no known antigen for this receptor. The record has no base qualities; no much larger clone is one base away.

The CDR3 measures 12 amino acids from cysteine to phenylalanine. The CDR3 DNA has 36 bases and is translated from base 1. Trimming takes 7 bases from V and 0 bases from J, and the germline ends sit 8 bases apart. Based on the germline V gene (reference sequence), the CDR1 and CDR2 sequences are SGHNT and YYREEE. In total, about 650 healthy bone marrow donors made up the cohort. At the time of sampling, every cohort member was nominally healthy, though immune exposures that went unrecorded were likely present. The donor tested CMV seronegative and was one of the 352 seronegative cohort members. Each donor provided a peripheral blood sample, and peripheral blood mononuclear cells were used for TCR beta sequencing. The Qiagen DNeasy Blood Extraction Kit was used to extract genomic DNA from the blood cell samples. The library was prepared using the immunoSEQ multiplex PCR assay. The multiplex PCR relied on a mix of 60 forward primers for TCR Vbeta segments and 13 reverse primers for TCR Jbeta segments. Amplification of the CDR3 region of rearranged TCR beta genes was performed with a multiplex PCR assay on genomic DNA. On the Illumina HiSeq System, the amplified TCR beta libraries were sequenced as 87-base-pair reads. The original methods were these. A later analysis tallied 70 million to 100 million unique TCR beta chains across the 650 to 750 repertoires, and about 12 million of those chains were shared by two or more donors. Raw reads were error-corrected and collapsed into unique sequences by a nearest-neighbor algorithm in which closely related sequences were merged to remove PCR and sequencing errors. Alignment of CDR3 sequences to IMGT reference sequences was used to assign V, D and J gene segments. For a sequence to be retained, a match of at least six nucleotides to both a V gene segment and a J gene segment was required. Rearrangements were called productive when the CDR3 lacked stop codons and stayed in frame with V and J; all others were non-productive. Following IMGT convention, CDR3 was defined as the stretch from the second conserved V-encoded cysteine up to the conserved J-encoded phenylalanine. The earlier analysis of roughly 590 of the donors excluded any sequence lacking an unambiguous match to a single V gene segment. In an earlier analysis of approximately 590 of the donors, V segments were called functional above 56.7% productive rearrangements and were called segregating when the between-donor standard deviation exceeded 5%. To diagnose cytomegalovirus status from the catalog of TCR beta chain sequences, a statistical classification framework was built. In a later analysis, TCR nucleotide sequences were compared against IMGT/GENE-DB human TR gene sequences so that V and J genes could be assigned. A later analysis assigned CDR3 sequences and most-parsimonious VDJ recombination scenarios with the TCRdist pipeline. A later analysis defined each TCR beta chain by its CDR3 amino acid sequence plus V-gene family, and excluded reads lacking a unique V-gene family. A later analysis removed 500 to 600 highly shared, low-generation-probability nucleotide sequences to deal with suspected cross-contamination and a sequencing artifact. In a later analysis, a clonal expansion index was calculated for each public chain from normalized within-repertoire ranks of inferred template counts. In a later analysis, generation probabilities were computed using a VDJ recombination model fitted to out-of-frame rearrangements, and the results were checked against IGoR. A later analysis scored TCR-TCR, TCR-HLA and TCR-CMV co-occurrence with hypergeometric tests, applying a repertoire-size bias correction to TCR pairs. A later analysis estimated false discovery rates by permuting HLA or CMV assignments 20 times. A later analysis grouped co-occurring TCRs with DBSCAN, adding TCRdist sequence similarity when clustering within HLA-allele-positive subsets. Repertoires with fewer than 30,000 or more than 120,000 public chains were left out of co-occurrence clustering, as were a handful of repertoires with anomalous nucleotide sharing. The source is immuneACCESS, and TCRdb retained only in-frame sequences with V and J called. Part of the clones is not carried over; for the studies checked, unresolved V genes explain less than half of this, and the remainder is unexplained. V, J and clone size reflect that table, while D and trimming were determined from the DNA. The sample contains roughly 99,000 clones, about 84% of them found a single time. The ten largest clones add up to 2% to 2.5% of the sample.

The rearrangement joined TRBV5-4 to TRBJ2-7; a tentative D match to TRBD2 spans 5 bases. Sample: PBMCs. The TCR originated in a man younger than 45 in good health and CMV-seronegative. The CDR3 region has the sequence CASGEFSYEQYF. The DNA reads TGTGCCAGCGGGGAGTTCTCCTACGAGCAGTACTTC. The entire variable domain, with the stretches around the CDR3 drawn from the reference TRBV5-4 and TRBJ2-7 proteins, is ETGVTQSPTHLIKTRGQQVTLRCSSQSGHNTVSWYQQALGQGPQFIFQYYREEENGRGNFPPRFSGLQFPNYSSELNVNALELDDSALYLCASGEFSYEQYFGPGTRLTVT.